This is a list of T cell receptor beta chains from one sample in a study of molecular identifiers for immune sequencing clone quantification. TCRdb analysed the PCR reads with MiXCR anew, one entry per CDR3 protein. The sample has 460,000 or so distinct CDR3 sequences, approximately 25% seen once. Sequencing was performed on naive CD8+ T cells from blood, with Jurkat cell RNA spiked in. These receptors all stem from a human donor in good health. Some libraries in this study had Jurkat cell RNA spiked in. CDR3s include the opening cysteine and the closing phenylalanine or tryptophan. The order of the fields is D gene, clone size, J gene, V gene, CDR3 DNA, CDR3 protein. D genes are given only for firm matches. Clone size is given for some rows only: seen once, a few or many times, or a class if the clone is expanded.

>NA|few|TRBJ2-2|TRBV5-5
TGTGCCAGCAGCAATCACGCGAACACCGGGGAGCTGTTTTTT
CASSNHANTGELFF
>TRBD2|many|TRBJ2-3|TRBV29-1
TGCAGCGTCTCGGGTCTAGCGGGAGGGCACCGCACAGATACGCAGTATTTT
CSVSGLAGGHRTDTQYF
>NA|many|TRBJ2-7|TRBV5-1
TGCGCCAGCAGCTTGACAGGGACCACCTACGAGCAGTACTTC
CASSLTGTTYEQYF
>TRBD2|NA|TRBJ2-3|TRBV5-4
TGTGCCGGCAGCTTGGCTGGGGCGGGAGGTGGCGATACGCAGTATTTT
CAGSLAGAGGGDTQYF
>TRBD2|NA|TRBJ2-3|TRBV14
TGTGCCAGCAGCCAAGATTTCGAGACTAGCGGGACGGCAGATACGCAGTATTTT
CASSQDFETSGTADTQYF
>NA|NA|TRBJ2-7|TRBV4-3
TGCGCCAGCAGCCAAGAAAGGGCAGGGAGCCCCTACGAGCAGTACTTC
CASSQERAGSPYEQYF
>NA|NA|TRBJ2-7|TRBV4-1
TGCGCCAGCAGCCCGGGGGACGGAAACTACGAGCAGTACTTC
CASSPGDGNYEQYF
>NA|NA|TRBJ1-4|TRBV6-5
TGTGCCAGCAGTTACCGGACCGATAATGAAAAACTGTTTTTT
CASSYRTDNEKLFF
>TRBD2|NA|TRBJ2-1|TRBV3-1
TGTGCCAGCAGCCAGCTCCTCACCCTAGCGGGCAATACGGATGAGCAGTTCTTC
CASSQLLTLAGNTDEQFF
>NA|many|TRBJ1-1|TRBV3-1
TGTGCCAGCAGCCAAATCGATCCAGGGTGGGGTGACACTGAAGCTTTCTTT
CASSQIDPGWGDTEAFF
>NA|NA|TRBJ2-1|TRBV20-1
TGCAGTGCTAGAGAGCTTAGAAATGAGCAGTTCTTC
CSARELRNEQFF
>NA|NA|TRBJ2-5|TRBV19
TGTACCAGTAGTGGGACTCCGGAGACCCAGTACTTC
CTSSGTPETQYF
>NA|many|TRBJ2-7|TRBV29-1
TGCAGCGTTGAGGGGCCCGGCTCCTACGAGCAGTACTTC
CSVEGPGSYEQYF